These 15 T cell receptor beta chains were all obtained from the same sample, sequenced in a study of identical twins. TCRdb redid the calling of the 5' RACE reads with MiXCR, one entry per CDR3 protein. Among under 900,000 distinct CDR3 sequences, 15% to 20% were seen once, and the ten largest hold approximately 14%. Separately, the same data were catalogued under a study of T cells expressing NK-cell markers.

The sample was PBMCs. These receptors were taken from a woman younger than 30 in good health.

This sequence joins TRBV30 and TRBJ2-7; 12 nucleotides line up with TRBD1. Germline V lookup: CDR1 GTSNPN, CDR2 SVGIG (reference sequence). After removal of 1 base from V and 5 bases from J, the junction contained 6 bases not matched to a gene. The CDR3 is made up of 15 amino acids. The CDR3 DNA is TGTGCCTGGAGTGACCCGGGACAGGGGGCGAACGAGCAGTACTTC. It is translated as CAWSDPGQGANEQYF. The whole variable domain, filled in from reference TRBV30 and TRBJ2-7, reads SQTIHQWPATLVQPVGSPLSLECTVEGTSNPNLYWYRQAAGRGLQLLFYSVGIGQISSEVPQNLSASRPQDRQFILSSKKLLLSDSGFYLCAWSDPGQGANEQYFGPGTRLTVT.

The sample holds many counts of this clonotype. The chain carries TRBV20-1 and TRBJ2-4, with D perhaps matching TRBD2 (5 bases). Germline V gene data show CDR1 as DFQATT and CDR2 as SNEGSKA (reference sequence). Trimming cost V 3 bases and J 0 bases, with 15 bases left between them. The CDR3 loop spans 16 amino acids. CDR3 amino acids: CSARDGKILAKNIQYF. The CDR3 region has the DNA TGCAGTGCTAGGGACGGGAAAATACTAGCCAAAAACATTCAGTACTTC.

The table lists this clonotype with a few counts. This chain uses TRBV29-1 with TRBJ1-2; D is unclear. The CDR3 runs 12 residues. Between the trimmed V and J ends, which lost 0 bases and 4 bases, there was a span of 6 bases. Looked up from germline, CDR1 is SQVTM and CDR2 is ANQGSEA. This CDR3 is CSVEEGGYGYTF. CDR3 DNA: TGCAGCGTTGAAGAGGGCGGCTATGGCTACACCTTC.

This clonotype showed up many times. The V call is TRBV5-1, the J call TRBJ1-1; no clear D. CDR3 size: 16 residues. Germline V gene data show CDR1 as SGHRS and CDR2 as YFSETQ. The V and J ends lost 0 bases and 8 bases respectively, with 20 bases between them. The CDR3 DNA is TGCGCCAGCAGCTTGGTGTCGGCAGGACTAAAGAGGGAAGCTTTCTTT. Its protein is CASSLVSAGLKREAFF.

In this sample, this clonotype turned up a few times. The J gene is TRBJ1-1, the V gene TRBV7-9; D unresolved. The CDR3 length is 15 residues. Looked up from germline, CDR1 is SEHNR and CDR2 is FQNEAQ (reference sequence). The ends were cut back, 3 bases at V and 0 bases at J, with 11 bases in the middle. The CDR3 DNA is TGTGCCAGCAGCTTGCGTGGCCTGATGAACACTGAAGCTTTCTTT. It encodes CASSLRGLMNTEAFF.

In this sample, this clonotype turned up many times. At one end, the junction sequence differs from germline, possibly due to a read error. The chain recombines TRBV5-1 with TRBJ2-6; the D is unclear. CDR3 length: 14 amino acids. CDR1 is SGHRS and CDR2 is YFSETQ in the germline V gene. The CDR3 sequence is CASSDGSGANVLTF. The CDR3 region has the DNA TGTGCCAGCAGTGACGGCTCTGGGGCCAACGTCCTGACTTTC.

This clonotype was seen ten or more times. The V call is TRBV18, the J call TRBJ2-2; D remains unclear. In germline, CDR1 is KGHSH, CDR2 LQKENI. The CDR3 is 15 amino acids. Trimming cost V 3 bases and J 0 bases, with 8 bases left between them. DNA of the CDR3: TGTGCCAGCTCACCGGTCTGGGCGAACACCGGGGAGCTGTTTTTT. Translating it yields CASSPVWANTGELFF.

V is TRBV5-1 and J is TRBJ2-1; the D gene is possibly TRBD2 (5 bases). Trimming stripped 4 bases from V and 15 bases from J, with 20 bases between. CDR3 length: 13 residues. Germline CDR1 SGHRS, CDR2 YFSETQ. This CDR3 is CASSVGVEGRPFF. The CDR3 DNA is TGCGCCAGCAGCGTGGGAGTGGAAGGGCGACCGTTCTTC.

This clonotype turned up a few times. The chain carries TRBV12-3 or TRBV12-4 and TRBJ1-1; D uncertain. There are 14 residues in the CDR3. The V end was cut by 4 bases, the J end by 1 base, with 10 bases between. The CDR3 DNA is TGTGCCAGCAGTTGGACGACAACGAACACTGAAGCTTTCTTT. Amino acid sequence: CASSWTTTNTEAFF.

This clonotype was seen more than once but under ten times. The gene calls are TRBV9 and TRBJ1-1; D possibly corresponds to TRBD1 (5 bases). V was shortened by 0 bases and J by 3 bases, with 9 bases between the two germline ends. This CDR3 spans 14 amino acids. In germline, CDR1 is SGDLS, CDR2 YYNGEE. CDR3 loop: CASSVEQGYTEAFF. CDR3 coding DNA: TGTGCCAGCAGCGTAGAGCAGGGTTACACTGAAGCTTTCTTT.

This clonotype was seen ten or more times. This sequence joins TRBV27 and TRBJ2-7, with TRBD2 as a possible D gene (5 bases). The ends were cut back, 4 bases at V and 0 bases at J, with 13 bases in the middle. The CDR3 is 15 amino acids. Germline V gene lookup returns CDR1 MNHEY and CDR2 SMNVEV (reference sequence). The CDR3 DNA sequence: TGTGCCAGCAGTTACAGTGGCGGGCTCTCCTACGAGCAGTACTTC. It encodes CASSYSGGLSYEQYF.

The table lists this clonotype with a few counts. The chain combines TRBV20-1 with TRBJ1-4, with D possibly TRBD1 on 6 matching bases. Germline CDR1 and CDR2: DFQATT and SNEGSKA (reference sequence). V gave up 6 bases and J gave up 10 bases, with 18 bases separating them. This CDR3 has 13 amino acids. The CDR3 spells CSASQRQDRKLFF. Written as DNA, the CDR3 is TGCAGTGCAAGCCAGAGACAGGACCGAAAACTGTTTTTT.

This clonotype showed up just a few times. The CDR3 here is CASSYLRWLLSTGELFF. In nucleotides, the CDR3 is TGTGCCAGCAGTTACCTCCGGTGGCTACTAAGCACCGGGGAGCTGTTTTTT. V gene TRBV6-5 combines with J gene TRBJ2-2; no firm D call. Germline loops: CDR1 MNHEY, CDR2 SVGAGI. Trimming cost V 2 bases and J 4 bases, with 17 bases left between them. The CDR3 sequence is 17 residues long.

The chain links TRBV12-3 or TRBV12-4 to TRBJ2-7; D not resolved. V was trimmed by 5 bases and J by 1 base, leaving 9 bases between them. The CDR3 length is 13 residues. CDR3 in amino acids: CASSHGRSYEQYF. CDR3 DNA sequence: TGTGCCAGCAGTCATGGACGGTCCTACGAGCAGTACTTC.

This chain joins TRBV11-3 and TRBJ2-3; no firm D call. The CDR3 consists of 14 residues. V dropped 3 bases and J dropped 0 bases, with 7 bases sitting between them. Germline loops: CDR1 SGHNT, CDR2 YENEEA. CDR3 sequence reads: CASSFIGSTDTQYF. The DNA for the CDR3 is TGTGCCAGCAGCTTCATCGGTAGCACAGATACGCAGTATTTT.